These 20 T cell receptor beta chains were all obtained from the same sample, sequenced in a study of blood T cell repertoires in COVID-19. This table comes from immunoSEQ multiplex PCR, and its TCRdb copy is limited to in-frame clones, with some not included. This sample has 150,000 to 200,000 clones, with around three quarters found just once. Specimen: peripheral blood. Receptors were obtained from a man aged 60 to 75 with active or convalescent COVID-19.

The chain combines TRBV9 with TRBJ1-3; 7 bases agree with TRBD1. Germline V gene sequence: CDR1 SGDLS, CDR2 YYNGEE. Trimming took 3 bases from V and 0 from J; bases not matched to a gene: 9. This CDR3 region has 17 residues. CDR3 nucleotide sequence: TGTGCCAGCAGCGACTTGCCAGGGGGAACCTCTGGAAACACCATATATTTT. Residues: CASSDLPGGTSGNTIYF. Complete variable domain (other parts from reference TRBV9 and TRBJ1-3): DSGVTQTPKHLITATGQRVTLRCSPRSGDLSVYWYQQSLDQGLQFLIQYYNGEERAKGNILERFSAQQFPDLHSELNLSSLELGDSALYFCASSDLPGGTSGNTIYFGEGSWLTVV.

This sequence joins TRBV19 and TRBJ1-5; D may be TRBD1 (5 bases). This CDR3 is 14 amino acids long. The V end was cut by 8 bases, the J end by 1 base, with 12 bases between. The germline gives CDR1 LNHDA, CDR2 SQIVND (reference sequence). This CDR3 is CASLPRQSNQPQHF. The CDR3 coding sequence is TGTGCCAGTTTACCCCGACAGAGCAATCAGCCCCAGCATTTT.

The CDR3 sequence is CAIRPGTGPGANVLTF. The CDR3 DNA sequence: TGTGCCATCAGGCCCGGGACAGGGCCAGGGGCCAACGTCCTGACTTTC. The chain recombines TRBV10-3 with TRBJ2-6, with 9 bases matching TRBD1. This CDR3 has 16 amino acids. The ends lost 6 bases at V and 4 bases at J; junction bases unmatched: 7. Per germline, CDR1 ENHRY and CDR2 SYGVKD.

V usage is TRBV7-2 and J usage is TRBJ1-6, with D uncertain. Trimming shortened V by 2 bases and J by 10 bases, and 12 bases separated the two germline ends. CDR1 and CDR2 from the germline V gene are SGHTA and FQGNSA. The CDR3 has 14 residues. The CDR3 region has the DNA TGTGCCAGCAGCTTAAGTCGGGTCTCGTCACCCCTCCACTTT. Translated, it gives CASSLSRVSSPLHF.

Note on this clone: Distinct nucleotide sequences in the sample also encode this CDR3. V is TRBV5-1 and J is TRBJ1-1, with unresolved D. V lost 0 bases and J 3 bases, leaving 9 bases between the germline ends. The CDR3 consists of 14 residues. Germline CDR1 reads SGHRS; CDR2 reads YFSETQ. As DNA, the CDR3 is TGCGCCAGCAGCTTGGACGGAGGTGACACTGAAGCTTTCTTT. Translated, it gives CASSLDGGDTEAFF. Based on the CDR3 plus reference TRBV5-1 and TRBJ1-1, the full variable domain is KAGVTQTPRYLIKTRGQQVTLSCSPISGHRSVSWYQQTPGQGLQFLFEYFSETQRNKGNFPGRFSGRQFSNSRSEMNVSTLELGDSALYLCASSLDGGDTEAFFGQGTRLTVV.

The table lists this clone with a few counts. The sample holds other DNA sequences that translate to the same CDR3. The rearrangement links TRBV5-6 to TRBJ2-7, with 7 bases aligning to TRBD1. CDR1 and CDR2 (germline): SGHDT, YYEEEE. J lost 0 bases, V lost 3 bases, and 3 bases had no gene match. This CDR3 comprises 14 residues. The CDR3 spells CASSWTGPSYEQYF. The DNA of the CDR3 is TGTGCCAGCAGCTGGACAGGTCCCTCCTACGAGCAGTACTTC.

CDR3 in DNA: TGCGCCAGCAGCTCTGGACTAGCGGGAGGGCCGCATGACGGGGAGCTGTTTTTT. Translating it yields CASSSGLAGGPHDGELFF. The V and J genes are TRBV5-1 and TRBJ2-2, with 15 bases matching TRBD2. V was pared by 3 bases and J by 7 bases, with 10 bases of the junction left unmatched. The germline V gene encodes CDR1 SGHRS and CDR2 YFSETQ. This CDR3 spans 18 amino acids.

This clone appeared a single time. This rearrangement joins TRBV19 to TRBJ1-2, with D tentatively TRBD1 (6 bases). Germline V CDR1 and CDR2: LNHDA, SQIVND (reference sequence). V was cut by 8 bases and J by 8 bases, with 15 bases left in between. This CDR3 comprises 12 residues. The CDR3 reads CASWGRNRGYTF. The CDR3 DNA is TGTGCCAGTTGGGGGCGCAATCGCGGCTACACCTTC. Together with reference TRBV19 and TRBJ1-2, the CDR3 gives the full variable domain: DGGITQSPKYLFRKEGQNVTLSCEQNLNHDAMYWYRQDPGQGLRLIYYSQIVNDFQKGDIAEGYSVSREKKESFPLTVTSAQKNPTAFYLCASWGRNRGYTFGSGTRLTVV.

V usage is TRBV7-2 and J usage is TRBJ2-1, with 7 bases identical to TRBD2. Trimming removed 5 bases from V and 8 bases from J; junction bases left unmatched: 9. Germline V gene lookup returns CDR1 SGHTA and CDR2 FQGNSA. The CDR3 consists of 14 residues. The DNA of the CDR3 is TGTGCCAGCAGCCCCCAGGGCCGGGGGGATGAGCAGTTCTTC. Its protein product is CASSPQGRGDEQFF.

The gene calls are TRBV5-1 and TRBJ1-3; D might be TRBD1 (5 bases). There are 16 residues in the CDR3. Germline V CDR1 and CDR2: SGHRS, YFSETQ. V was trimmed by 3 bases and J by 2 bases, leaving 15 bases between them. The CDR3 DNA is TGCGCCAGCAGCTACGGGACTTGGGAAGCTGGAAACACCATATATTTT. Translation: CASSYGTWEAGNTIYF.

The gene calls are TRBV28 and TRBJ2-2; 8 bases fit TRBD1. The CDR3 runs 15 residues. Germline V gene lookup returns CDR1 MDHEN and CDR2 SYDVKM. Losses at the gene ends were 6 bases for V and 7 bases for J; bases not matched to a gene: 10. CDR3 sequence reads: CASRDLTGVGGELFF. CDR3 sequence (DNA): TGTGCCAGCAGAGATTTGACAGGGGTAGGCGGGGAGCTGTTTTTT.

The CDR3 loop reads CASSFPPGDEQFF. The CDR3 DNA sequence: TGCGCCAGCAGCTTCCCCCCGGGGGATGAGCAGTTCTTC. The chain couples TRBV5-1 to TRBJ2-1, with D perhaps TRBD2 (6 bases). V shed 2 bases and J shed 8 bases, with 11 bases lying between them. CDR1 is SGHRS and CDR2 is YFSETQ in the germline V gene. This CDR3 comprises 13 residues.

The V and J genes are TRBV28 and TRBJ2-7; 13 bases are a match to TRBD2. J lost 4 bases, V lost 3 bases, and 9 bases had no gene match. Per germline, CDR1 MDHEN and CDR2 SYDVKM. The CDR3 consists of 17 residues. Here the CDR3 reads CASSFRQPGLAGYEQYF. For the CDR3, the DNA is TGTGCCAGCAGTTTTAGGCAGCCGGGACTAGCGGGATACGAGCAGTACTTC.

V and J are TRBV19 and TRBJ2-2; D remains ambiguous. Germline CDR1 LNHDA, CDR2 SQIVND (reference sequence). This CDR3 is built from 14 residues. Trimming took off 1 base at V and 3 bases at J, with 6 bases between the two ends. This chain's CDR3 is CASSIGVYTGELFF. CDR3 coding DNA: TGTGCCAGTAGTATAGGAGTATACACCGGGGAGCTGTTTTTT.

The chain joins TRBV7-7 to TRBJ2-5; perhaps TRBD2 as D (6 bases). V was shortened by 5 bases and J by 6 bases, with 16 bases between the two germline ends. This CDR3 region has 14 residues. Germline V gene sequence: CDR1 SSHAT, CDR2 FNYEAQ (reference sequence). CDR3 residues: CASSPPGGRKTQYF. DNA for the CDR3: TGTGCCAGCAGCCCCCCTGGGGGGAGAAAGACCCAGTACTTC.

The chain employs TRBV24-1 and TRBJ1-3; TRBD1 matches 8 bases. This CDR3 has 15 residues. Trimming took 4 bases from V and 1 from J; bases not matched to a gene: 2. Germline CDR1 and CDR2: KGHDR and SFDVKD. This chain's CDR3 is CATSDRTGSGNTIYF. CDR3 DNA: TGTGCCACCAGTGACCGGACAGGGTCTGGAAACACCATATATTTT.

This clone was seen a handful of times. J is TRBJ1-2 and V is TRBV6-5, with 9 bases lining up with TRBD1. Trimming removed 3 bases from V and 6 bases from J; junction bases left unmatched: 5. Germline V gives CDR1 MNHEY, CDR2 SVGAGI. The CDR3 runs 14 residues. CDR3 coding DNA: TGTGCCAGCAGTTATTACAGGGGGCTGGATGGCTACACCTTC. This sequence encodes CASSYYRGLDGYTF.

The genes are TRBV27 and TRBJ2-2; D is unresolved. The CDR3 sequence is 13 residues long. Trimming removed 3 bases at V and 5 bases at J, with 7 bases between. Germline-derived CDR1 and CDR2 are MNHEY and SMNVEV (reference sequence). The CDR3 region is CASSLYETGELFF. CDR3 DNA sequence: TGTGCCAGCAGTTTGTACGAGACCGGGGAGCTGTTTTTT.

The V and J genes are TRBV4-2 and TRBJ2-3; D is perhaps TRBD1 (5 bases). Trimming took off 4 bases at V and 9 bases at J, with 17 bases between the two ends. This CDR3 contains 14 residues. Germline CDR1 reads LGHNA; CDR2 reads YNFKEQ. The chain's CDR3 is CASSLDPQQVTQYF. CDR3 sequence (DNA): TGTGCCAGCAGCCTTGACCCTCAACAGGTAACGCAGTATTTT.

In nucleotides, the CDR3 is TGCAGCGCCTCTTCGGGGAACACTGAAGCTTTCTTT. Its translation: CSASSGNTEAFF. The V gene is TRBV29-1, the J gene TRBJ1-1, with D uncertain. This CDR3 comprises 12 residues. Looked up from germline, CDR1 is SQVTM and CDR2 is ANQGSEA. V shed 7 bases and J shed 1 base, with 10 bases lying between them.